One T cell receptor (beta chain) is described in this entry. A multiplex PCR was run with 60 Vbeta primers and 13 Jbeta primers. TCRdb's copy holds only in-frame clones and misses some; the assay was immunoSEQ multiplex PCR. The table shows approximately 170,000 clones, with approximately 71% occurring only once. As for the donors, each was a healthy bone marrow donor. The sample is drawn from a study of cytomegalovirus exposure and HLA in healthy donors. Germline values: CDR1 MGHRA, CDR2 YSYEKL. CDR3 length: 18 residues. V was cut by 0 bases and J by 5 bases, with 22 bases left in between. V and J are TRBV4-1 and TRBJ1-2, with a tentative D call TRBD1 (5 bases). The TCR originated in a girl between 10 and 17 years old in good health and CMV-seronegative. Source material: PBMCs. This CDR3 reads CASSQEGLTTGTPYGYTF. The CDR3 DNA follows: TGCGCCAGCAGCCAAGAAGGCCTAACAACAGGAACCCCTTATGGCTACACCTTC.